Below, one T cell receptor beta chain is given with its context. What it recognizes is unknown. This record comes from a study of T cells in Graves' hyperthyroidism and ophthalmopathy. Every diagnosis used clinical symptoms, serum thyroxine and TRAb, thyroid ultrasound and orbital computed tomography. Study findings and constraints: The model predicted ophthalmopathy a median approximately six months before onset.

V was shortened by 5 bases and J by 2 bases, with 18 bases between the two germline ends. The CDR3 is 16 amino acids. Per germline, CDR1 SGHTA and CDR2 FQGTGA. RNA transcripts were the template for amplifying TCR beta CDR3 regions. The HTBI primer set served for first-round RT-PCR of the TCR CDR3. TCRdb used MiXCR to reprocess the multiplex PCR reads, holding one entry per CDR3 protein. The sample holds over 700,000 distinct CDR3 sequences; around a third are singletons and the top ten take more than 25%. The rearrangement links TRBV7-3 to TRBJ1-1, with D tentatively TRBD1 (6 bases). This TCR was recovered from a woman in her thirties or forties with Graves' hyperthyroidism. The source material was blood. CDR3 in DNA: TGTGCCAGCAGCCAAGAATTCGGCAGGGGAAACACTGAAGCTTTCTTT. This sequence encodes CASSQEFGRGNTEAFF.